This T cell receptor (beta chain) was captured in a study of CD4 T cells in relation to SARS-CoV-2 and coronaviruses. As for the study in general: After 10 days of antigen culture, PBMC TCR beta CDR3s were sequenced.

Here immunoSEQ multiplex PCR was the method, and the copy in TCRdb shows in-frame clones only, minus some. The table records roughly 43,000 clones, around 79% of them present only once. Study conclusions and caveats: In roughly 65% of donors, memory CD4+ clonotypes crossrecognized SARS-CoV-2 and at least one common cold coronavirus spike. Pre-pandemic and post-infection samples never came from the same donor.

To note about this clone: What it recognizes is unknown.

This CDR3 region has 15 residues. Germline V gene lookup returns CDR1 ENHRY and CDR2 SYGVKD. Trimming cost V 4 bases and J 0 bases; bases outside gene matches: 5. The chain combines TRBV10-3 with TRBJ1-1; 7 nucleotides align to TRBD1. The receptor was derived from an adult with COVID-19. Input material: naive CD4+ T cells from PBMCs, cultured in vitro. Indicated subset: naive CD4+ T cells isolated by negative enrichment. The CDR3 DNA reads as TGTGCCATCAGTGGGACGGGACAGCTGAACACTGAAGCTTTCTTT. Protein product: CAISGTGQLNTEAFF.